This T cell receptor (beta chain) was documented in a study of tumor and adjacent non-tumor tissue in lung cancer. Points from the study as a whole: Tumor TCR diversity, when higher, was linked to shorter survival.

The library came from three nested PCR rounds adapted from ARM-PCR protocols. A single record per CDR3 protein comes from TCRdb applying MiXCR to the multiplex PCR reads. The profile covers around 86,000 distinct CDR3 sequences, with about two thirds appearing a single time and about a tenth taken by the ten largest. RNA was extracted from bulk tissue without any cell sorting. Newly diagnosed lung cancer patients had thoracic surgery in China, August–late 2014, without prior chemotherapy. Comments on this clonotype: Its antigen is as yet unknown. The final CDR3 position lacks the conserved phenylalanine or tryptophan, pointing to a likely read error.

The sequencing input was lung tumor tissue. This sequence originates from a woman aged 40 to 49 with non-small cell lung cancer.

CDR3 sequence: CASSLTWEGTGYTV. The CDR3 DNA reads as TGTGCCAGCAGCTTGACCTGGGAAGGGACAGGCTACACCGTC. J is TRBJ1-2 and V is TRBV5-5, with D possibly TRBD1 on 6 matching bases. Germline V CDR1 and CDR2: SGHKS, YYEKEE (reference sequence). Trimming pared 1 base from V and 8 bases from J, leaving 15 bases between. CDR3 length: 14 residues.